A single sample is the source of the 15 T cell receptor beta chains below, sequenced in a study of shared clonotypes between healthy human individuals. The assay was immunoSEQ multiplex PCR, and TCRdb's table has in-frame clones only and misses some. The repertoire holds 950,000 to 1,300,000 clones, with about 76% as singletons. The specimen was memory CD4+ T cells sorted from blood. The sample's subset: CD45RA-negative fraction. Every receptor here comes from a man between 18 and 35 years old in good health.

CDR3 nucleotide sequence: TGTGCCAGCAGCCCCGATGGCCCAGCGAGGGAGCAGTTCTTC. This sequence encodes CASSPDGPAREQFF. The chain joins TRBV9 to TRBJ2-1; no reliable D call. V lost 4 bases and J 10 bases, leaving 18 bases between the germline ends. This CDR3 contains 14 residues. Germline lookup yields CDR1 SGDLS and CDR2 YYNGEE.

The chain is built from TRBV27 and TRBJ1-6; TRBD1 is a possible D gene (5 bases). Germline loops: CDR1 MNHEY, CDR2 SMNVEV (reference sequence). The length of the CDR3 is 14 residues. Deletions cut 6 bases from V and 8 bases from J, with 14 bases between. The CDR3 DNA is TGTGCCAGCAGCTTTAGGGGTAATGATTCACCCCTCCACTTT. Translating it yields CASSFRGNDSPLHF.

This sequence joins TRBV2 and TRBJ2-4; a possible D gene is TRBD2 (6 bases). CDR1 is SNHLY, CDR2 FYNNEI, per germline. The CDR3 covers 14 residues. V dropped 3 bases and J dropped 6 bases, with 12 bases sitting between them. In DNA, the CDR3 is TGTGCCAGCAGTGAGGAGGGTGGTAGAAACATTCAGTACTTC. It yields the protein CASSEEGGRNIQYF.

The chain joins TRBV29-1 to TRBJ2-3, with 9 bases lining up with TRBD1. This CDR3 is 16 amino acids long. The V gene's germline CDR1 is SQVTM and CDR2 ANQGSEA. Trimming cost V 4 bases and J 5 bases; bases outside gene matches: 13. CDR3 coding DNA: TGCAGCGTTGTCATTAACAGGGGGCAGGAAGTAGATACGCAGTATTTT. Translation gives CSVVINRGQEVDTQYF.

CDR3 sequence reads: CASSNVEWEGRYNEQFF. The CDR3 DNA reads TGTGCCAGCAGTAACGTCGAGTGGGAGGGCCGGTACAATGAGCAGTTCTTC. The chain employs TRBV5-8 and TRBJ2-1, with TRBD2 matching over 7 bases. The V and J ends lost 5 bases and 4 bases, in that order; junction bases with no gene match: 15. The germline V gene has CDR1 SGHTS and CDR2 YDEGEE. The CDR3 is made up of 17 amino acids.

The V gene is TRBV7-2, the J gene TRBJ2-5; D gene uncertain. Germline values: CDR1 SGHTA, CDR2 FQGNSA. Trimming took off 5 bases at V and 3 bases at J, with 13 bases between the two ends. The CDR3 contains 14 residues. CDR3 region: CASSPRRPEETQYF. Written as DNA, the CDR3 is TGTGCCAGCAGCCCCCGGCGGCCGGAAGAGACCCAGTACTTC.

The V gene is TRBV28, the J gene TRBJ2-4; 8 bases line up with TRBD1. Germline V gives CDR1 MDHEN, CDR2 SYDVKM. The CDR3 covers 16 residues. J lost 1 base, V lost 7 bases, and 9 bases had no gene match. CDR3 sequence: CASTPGTGQAKNIQYF. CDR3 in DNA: TGTGCCAGCACCCCAGGGACAGGCCAGGCCAAAAACATTCAGTACTTC.

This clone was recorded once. The CDR3, as DNA: TGTGCCAGCAGCTTAACGGCGGGGACTATGTCGGTGTCAGATACGCAGTATTTT. As protein: CASSLTAGTMSVSDTQYF. This rearrangement joins TRBV7-3 to TRBJ2-3; 7 bases align to TRBD2. Germline V lookup: CDR1 SGHTA, CDR2 FQGTGA. V lost 0 bases, J lost 4 bases, and 13 bases stayed unmatched. The CDR3 has 18 residues.

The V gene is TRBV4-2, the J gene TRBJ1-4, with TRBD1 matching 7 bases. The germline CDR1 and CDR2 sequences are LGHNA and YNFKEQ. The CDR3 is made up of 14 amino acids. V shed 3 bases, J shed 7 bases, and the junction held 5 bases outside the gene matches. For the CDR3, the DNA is TGTGCCAGCAGCCAGGACGGGACAGTTGAAAAACTGTTTTTT. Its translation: CASSQDGTVEKLFF.

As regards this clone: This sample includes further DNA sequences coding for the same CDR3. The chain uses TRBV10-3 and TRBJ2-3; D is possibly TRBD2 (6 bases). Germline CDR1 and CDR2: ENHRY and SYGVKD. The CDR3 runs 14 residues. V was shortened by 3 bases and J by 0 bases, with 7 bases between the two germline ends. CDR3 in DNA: TGTGCCATCAGTGATGCGGGGAGCACAGATACGCAGTATTTT. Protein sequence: CAISDAGSTDTQYF.

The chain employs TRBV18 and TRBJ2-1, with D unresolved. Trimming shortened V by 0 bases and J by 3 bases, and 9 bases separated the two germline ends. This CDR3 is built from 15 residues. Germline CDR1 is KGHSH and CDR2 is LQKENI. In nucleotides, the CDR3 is TGTGCCAGCTCACCACCTGTCGCGGTCTACAATGAGCAGTTCTTC. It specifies CASSPPVAVYNEQFF. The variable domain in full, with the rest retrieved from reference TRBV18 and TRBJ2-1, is NAGVMQNPRHLVRRRGQEARLRCSPMKGHSHVYWYRQLPEEGLKFMVYLQKENIIDESGMPKERFSAEFPKEGPSILRIQQVVRGDSAAYFCASSPPVAVYNEQFFGPGTRLTVL.

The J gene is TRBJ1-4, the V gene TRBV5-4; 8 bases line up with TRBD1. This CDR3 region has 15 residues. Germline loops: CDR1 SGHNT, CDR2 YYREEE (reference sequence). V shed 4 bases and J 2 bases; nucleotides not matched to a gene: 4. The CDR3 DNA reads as TGTGCCAGCAGCCAGGGGGCTGGCACTAATGAAAAACTGTTTTTT. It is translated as CASSQGAGTNEKLFF.

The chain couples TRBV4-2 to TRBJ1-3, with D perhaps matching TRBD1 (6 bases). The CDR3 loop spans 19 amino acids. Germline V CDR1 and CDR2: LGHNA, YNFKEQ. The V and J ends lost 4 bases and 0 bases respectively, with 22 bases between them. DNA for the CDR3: TGTGCCAGCAGCCTCAGAAGGGGGGTAGGAGGGAGCTCTGGAAACACCATATATTTT. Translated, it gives CASSLRRGVGGSSGNTIYF.

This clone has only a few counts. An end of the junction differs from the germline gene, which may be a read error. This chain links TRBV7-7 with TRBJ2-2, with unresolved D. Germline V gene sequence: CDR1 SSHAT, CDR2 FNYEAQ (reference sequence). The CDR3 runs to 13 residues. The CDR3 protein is CASSPVNTGELFF. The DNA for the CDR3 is TGTGCTAGCAGCCCAGTGAACACCGGGGAGCTGTTTTTT. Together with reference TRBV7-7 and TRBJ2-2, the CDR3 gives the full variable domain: GAGVSQSPRYKVTKRGQDVTLRCDPISSHATLYWYQQALGQGPEFLTYFNYEAQPDKSGLPSDRFSAERPEGSISTLTIQRTEQRDSAMYRCASSPVNTGELFFGEGSRLTVL.

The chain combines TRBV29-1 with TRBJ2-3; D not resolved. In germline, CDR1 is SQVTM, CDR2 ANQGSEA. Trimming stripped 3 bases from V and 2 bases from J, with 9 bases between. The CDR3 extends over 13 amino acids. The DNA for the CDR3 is TGCAGCGTTGAGAGTAGGCTCACAGATACGCAGTATTTT. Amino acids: CSVESRLTDTQYF.